These 31 T cell receptor beta chains share one sample of origin, sequenced in a study of shared clonotypes between healthy human individuals (dated by TCRdb to about 2020). To prepare the library, the immunoSEQ multiplex PCR assay was applied. Sourced from immuneACCESS, this table was stored by TCRdb with only in-frame sequences that have V and J called. A share of the clones is absent; for the studies checked, an unresolved V gene accounts for under half, and the remainder has no known explanation. Across this sample there are 2 million to 2.5 million clones, with 80% to 95% seen only once. 0.37% of the sample is held by the ten biggest clonotypes. Sequencing was done on a sample of naive CD4+ T cells from PBMCs. This specimen's cell subset or site label, interpreted: CD45RA+ positively selected. The source is a man between 18 and 35 years old in good health. Some clones in this sample may be carry-over from other donors' samples.

The chain has TRBV5-1 and TRBJ2-7; tentatively, D is TRBD2 (6 bases). Germline assignment: CDR1 SGHRS and CDR2 YFSETQ. V was trimmed by 5 bases and J by 3 bases, leaving 15 bases between them. The CDR3 extends over 14 amino acids. The CDR3 nucleotides read TGCGCCAGCAGGGACACCGGGGGAGACTACGAGCAGTACTTC. Its protein product is CASRDTGGDYEQYF.

V and J are TRBV25-1 and TRBJ2-1; 11 nucleotides agree with TRBD2. The trim removed 2 bases at V and 0 bases at J, leaving 3 bases unmatched. The CDR3 has 17 residues. Germline lookup yields CDR1 MGHDK and CDR2 SYGVNS. CDR3 sequence reads: CASSEAGLAASYNEQFF. The CDR3 DNA is TGTGCCAGCAGTGAAGCGGGACTAGCGGCCTCCTACAATGAGCAGTTCTTC.

The chain employs TRBV11-2 and TRBJ2-3; D is unresolved. CDR3 length: 15 amino acids. V lost 2 bases, J lost 1 base, and 10 bases lay in between. Germline V CDR1 and CDR2: SGHAT, FQNNGV. Here the CDR3 reads CASSLIFRGTDTQYF. The CDR3 DNA sequence: TGTGCCAGCAGCTTAATTTTTCGGGGCACAGATACGCAGTATTTT.

This chain uses TRBV19 with TRBJ2-3, with a tentative D call TRBD2 (5 bases). This CDR3 comprises 14 residues. CDR1 is LNHDA, CDR2 SQIVND, per germline (reference sequence). V was pared by 3 bases and J by 0 bases, with 7 bases between. The chain's CDR3 is CASSMEVSTDTQYF. In nucleotides, the CDR3 is TGTGCCAGTAGTATGGAGGTCAGCACAGATACGCAGTATTTT.

This clone was recorded only once. The chain joins TRBV9 to TRBJ2-7; the match to TRBD2 covers 12 bases. V trimming: 4 bases; J trimming: 6 bases; junction bases outside the gene matches: 8. The CDR3 covers 15 residues. Germline values: CDR1 SGDLS, CDR2 YYNGEE. The CDR3 region is CASSRSSGREGEQYF. CDR3 coding DNA: TGTGCCAGCAGCCGATCTAGCGGGAGGGAGGGCGAGCAGTACTTC.

The V call is TRBV19, the J call TRBJ2-3; weak D call: TRBD2 (5 bases). In germline, CDR1 is LNHDA, CDR2 SQIVND (reference sequence). The CDR3 runs to 15 residues. With 3 bases removed from V and 6 bases from J, the gap between germline ends came to 16 bases. This CDR3 is CASSIPGGRRDTQYF. The CDR3 DNA reads as TGTGCCAGTAGTATTCCCGGTGGCCGGAGGGATACGCAGTATTTT.

CDR3 amino acids: CASSLEFDFSLSGANVLTF. CDR3 bases: TGTGCCAGCAGCTTAGAGTTCGACTTCTCCCTCTCTGGGGCCAACGTCCTGACTTTC. The chain combines TRBV7-9 with TRBJ2-6; D uncertain. Trimming cost V 1 base and J 0 bases, with 16 bases left between them. The length of the CDR3 is 19 residues. Germline values: CDR1 SEHNR, CDR2 FQNEAQ (reference sequence).

Comment on this clone: Within the sample, other DNA sequences also encode this same CDR3. This sequence joins TRBV28 and TRBJ1-5; a possible D gene is TRBD1 (6 bases). Trimming took off 2 bases at V and 7 bases at J, with 12 bases between the two ends. Looked up from germline, CDR1 is MDHEN and CDR2 is SYDVKM. The CDR3 has 14 amino acids. DNA for the CDR3: TGTGCCAGCAGTTTACCGGGGGGGGGCCAGCCCCAGCATTTT. This sequence encodes CASSLPGGGQPQHF. Full variable domain (missing parts from reference TRBV28 and TRBJ1-5): DVKVTQSSRYLVKRTGEKVFLECVQDMDHENMFWYRQDPGLGLRLIYFSYDVKMKEKGDIPEGYSVSREKKERFSLILESASTNQTSMYLCASSLPGGGQPQHFGDGTRLSIL.

V is TRBV13 and J is TRBJ1-5; TRBD1 agrees at 8 bases. This CDR3 is built from 14 residues. From germline, CDR1 is PRHDT and CDR2 FYEKMQ (reference sequence). Trimming took 3 bases from V and 6 from J; bases not matched to a gene: 4. The CDR3 protein is CASSLQGALQPQHF. The DNA for the CDR3 is TGTGCCAGCAGCTTGCAGGGGGCCCTTCAGCCCCAGCATTTT.

In the case of this clone: Different DNA sequences within this sample yield the same CDR3. This rearrangement joins TRBV7-9 to TRBJ2-7; D perhaps matches TRBD1 (6 bases). CDR1 SEHNR and CDR2 FQNEAQ come from the germline V gene (reference sequence). Between the trimmed V and J ends, which lost 1 base and 4 bases, there was a span of 11 bases. The CDR3 is 14 residues long. The CDR3 reads CASSLGTASYEQYF. The CDR3 DNA follows: TGTGCCAGCAGCTTAGGGACAGCTTCTTACGAGCAGTACTTC.

Points on this clone: Other DNA variants within this sample encode the same CDR3. V gene TRBV7-3 combines with J gene TRBJ2-5; no firm D call. Germline V gene data show CDR1 as SGHTA and CDR2 as FQGTGA. Trimming removed 4 bases from V and 0 bases from J, with 6 bases in between. The CDR3 length is 13 residues. The CDR3 sequence: CASSSGNQETQYF. CDR3 DNA sequence: TGTGCCAGCAGCTCCGGCAACCAAGAGACCCAGTACTTC.

The CDR3 DNA sequence: TGTGCCAGCAGTTCCAGGGGGTCTAGCACAGATACGCAGTATTTT. This gives the protein CASSSRGSSTDTQYF. The chain combines TRBV28 with TRBJ2-3, with 7 bases lining up with TRBD1. Germline trimming cut 4 bases from V and 0 bases from J; bases unmatched to any gene: 4. The CDR3 is 15 amino acids. Per the germline V gene, CDR1 is MDHEN and CDR2 is SYDVKM.

The chain employs TRBV6-1 and TRBJ2-6; D uncertain. The V and J ends lost 2 bases and 12 bases respectively, with 11 bases between them. The V gene's germline CDR1 is MNHNS and CDR2 SASEGT. The CDR3 totals 13 residues. The DNA of the CDR3 is TGTGCCAGCAGTGAACAAATAGTAACCGTCCTGACTTTC. Translated: CASSEQIVTVLTF.

The J gene is TRBJ2-1, the V gene TRBV4-2; tentative D call: TRBD1 (6 bases). Trimming removed 1 base from V and 2 bases from J, with 12 bases in between. From germline, CDR1 is LGHNA and CDR2 YNFKEQ. There are 16 residues in the CDR3. The CDR3 coding sequence is TGTGCCAGCAGCCAAGGGAACAGGGTGGCCTACAATGAGCAGTTCTTC. Translating it yields CASSQGNRVAYNEQFF.

This sequence joins TRBV5-4 and TRBJ2-7; D is undetermined. Germline CDR1 and CDR2: SGHNT and YYREEE (reference sequence). The CDR3 totals 15 residues. V was trimmed by 0 bases and J by 3 bases, leaving 13 bases between them. CDR3 coding DNA: TGTGCCAGCAGCTTGGCTATCGGCAGCAACTACGAGCAGTACTTC. Translation: CASSLAIGSNYEQYF.

This clone was seen just once. The chain combines TRBV28 with TRBJ2-5, with 11 nucleotides matching TRBD2. Germline loops: CDR1 MDHEN, CDR2 SYDVKM. Losses at the gene ends were 4 bases for V and 3 bases for J; bases not matched to a gene: 4. The CDR3 has 15 amino acids. CDR3: CASSYQGLAEETQYF. The CDR3 bases are TGTGCCAGCAGTTACCAGGGACTAGCGGAAGAGACCCAGTACTTC. Combining the CDR3 with reference TRBV28 and TRBJ2-5 gives the whole variable domain DVKVTQSSRYLVKRTGEKVFLECVQDMDHENMFWYRQDPGLGLRLIYFSYDVKMKEKGDIPEGYSVSREKKERFSLILESASTNQTSMYLCASSYQGLAEETQYFGPGTRLLVL.

The chain combines TRBV5-6 with TRBJ2-3, with a tentative D call TRBD1 (6 bases). The ends were cut back, 4 bases at V and 4 bases at J, with 13 bases in the middle. This CDR3 region has 14 residues. Germline V gives CDR1 SGHDT, CDR2 YYEEEE. The CDR3: CASSPRQAADTQYF. CDR3 DNA: TGTGCCAGCAGCCCCCGACAGGCGGCAGATACGCAGTATTTT.

The gene calls are TRBV5-1 and TRBJ2-6; D uncertain. The V gene lost 0 bases and the J gene lost 0 bases, with 4 bases spanning the gap. The CDR3 consists of 15 residues. Germline values: CDR1 SGHRS, CDR2 YFSETQ. The CDR3 DNA is TGCGCCAGCAGCTTGGAGGTCTCTGGGGCCAACGTCCTGACTTTC. Amino acids: CASSLEVSGANVLTF.

V is TRBV7-9 and J is TRBJ1-3; D ambiguous. The germline gives CDR1 SEHNR, CDR2 FQNEAQ (reference sequence). The V gene lost 5 bases and the J gene lost 6 bases, with 8 bases spanning the gap. The CDR3 sequence is 12 residues long. The chain's CDR3 is CASSPTENTIYF. Written as DNA, the CDR3 is TGTGCCAGCAGCCCCACCGAAAACACCATATATTTT.

The CDR3 is CASSLPGIAKNIQYF. The DNA for the CDR3 is TGTGCCAGCAGCTTACCCGGGATCGCCAAAAACATTCAGTACTTC. This chain connects TRBV7-9 to TRBJ2-4, with D perhaps TRBD2 (5 bases). Trimming took off 2 bases at V and 1 base at J, with 9 bases between the two ends. CDR3 size: 15 residues. Germline CDR1 is SEHNR and CDR2 is FQNEAQ (reference sequence).

The chain couples TRBV27 to TRBJ2-3, with D unclear. The CDR3 runs 15 residues. Germline assignment: CDR1 MNHEY and CDR2 SMNVEV (reference sequence). V lost 1 base, J lost 4 bases, and 12 bases lay in between. The CDR3 loop reads CASSLWASAADTQYF. The CDR3 DNA reads as TGTGCCAGCAGTTTATGGGCTAGTGCCGCAGATACGCAGTATTTT.

The CDR3 nucleotides are TGCGCCAGCAGGCATAAACTGGAGGGCGGTGCAGATACGCAGTATTTT. Amino acid sequence: CASRHKLEGGADTQYF. The J gene is TRBJ2-3, the V gene TRBV5-1; a possible D gene is TRBD2 (6 bases). Per germline, CDR1 SGHRS and CDR2 YFSETQ. V gave up 5 bases and J gave up 4 bases, with 20 bases separating them. The CDR3 extends over 16 amino acids.

V is TRBV6-5 and J is TRBJ2-1; no clear D gene. CDR1 MNHEY and CDR2 SVGAGI come from the germline V gene. This CDR3 comprises 16 residues. Trimming shortened V by 4 bases and J by 0 bases, and 13 bases separated the two germline ends. CDR3 in amino acids: CASSSLSPSSYNEQFF. CDR3 DNA: TGTGCCAGCAGTTCCTTATCACCGAGCTCCTACAATGAGCAGTTCTTC.

The chain couples TRBV4-1 to TRBJ1-2; the match to TRBD1 covers 8 bases. The CDR3 is made up of 16 amino acids. Trimming took 4 bases from V and 3 from J; bases not matched to a gene: 10. Germline V CDR1 and CDR2: MGHRA, YSYEKL. Here the CDR3 DNA reads TGCGCCAGCAGCCTAGGTGGACAGGGTGCGGACTATGGCTACACCTTC. As protein: CASSLGGQGADYGYTF.

J is TRBJ2-5 and V is TRBV29-1; D may correspond to TRBD1 or TRBD2 (5 bases each). Trimming took off 2 bases at V and 5 bases at J, with 12 bases between the two ends. Per the germline V gene, CDR1 is SQVTM and CDR2 is ANQGSEA. This CDR3 contains 13 residues. CDR3 protein: CSVEQGAAETQYF. The CDR3 nucleotides are TGCAGCGTTGAACAGGGAGCCGCGGAGACCCAGTACTTC.

J is TRBJ2-2 and V is TRBV5-1; 11 nucleotides match TRBD1. The germline V gene has CDR1 SGHRS and CDR2 YFSETQ. Trimming at V came to 0 bases and at J to 5 bases, leaving 6 bases not matched to a gene. This CDR3 spans 17 amino acids. The CDR3 reads CASSLDAGTGGTGELFF. The CDR3 coding sequence is TGCGCCAGCAGCTTGGACGCCGGGACAGGGGGAACCGGGGAGCTGTTTTTT.

The rearrangement uses TRBV29-1 and TRBJ2-2; D is perhaps TRBD1 (6 bases). The germline V and J ends were trimmed by 7 bases and 1 base, with 7 bases remaining between them. The germline V gene has CDR1 SQVTM and CDR2 ANQGSEA. This CDR3 is built from 12 residues. CDR3 sequence reads: CSGRGNTGELFF. The CDR3 nucleotides read TGCAGCGGCAGGGGGAACACCGGGGAGCTGTTTTTT.

The V and J genes are TRBV18 and TRBJ1-1; no clear D gene. CDR3 length: 17 amino acids. Germline CDR1 and CDR2: KGHSH and LQKENI. V was clipped by 0 bases and J by 0 bases, with 14 bases between them. CDR3 sequence: CASSPPGKGTVNTEAFF. CDR3 DNA sequence: TGTGCCAGCTCACCACCGGGGAAGGGCACTGTGAACACTGAAGCTTTCTTT.

Concerning this clone itself: Other DNA sequences in the sample encode the same CDR3. The rearrangement uses TRBV18 and TRBJ2-3, with 11 nucleotides matching TRBD1. With 0 bases clipped from V and 4 bases from J, the junction kept 3 bases outside the gene matches. The CDR3 contains 16 residues. Germline-derived CDR1 and CDR2 are KGHSH and LQKENI. The CDR3 spells CASSPPRTGGADTQYF. In DNA, the CDR3 is TGTGCCAGCTCACCACCTCGGACAGGGGGCGCAGATACGCAGTATTTT.

With regard to this clone: This same CDR3 is encoded by further DNA sequences in the sample. The chain carries TRBV10-3 and TRBJ1-5, with a tentative D call TRBD1 (5 bases). The germline gives CDR1 ENHRY, CDR2 SYGVKD. This CDR3 is 12 amino acids long. Trimming pared 4 bases from V and 5 bases from J, leaving 6 bases between. The CDR3 sequence is CAISGGDQPQHF. Written as DNA, the CDR3 is TGTGCCATCAGTGGAGGGGATCAGCCCCAGCATTTT.

The chain uses TRBV2 and TRBJ1-1; no definite D call. CDR3 size: 13 residues. CDR1 is SNHLY, CDR2 FYNNEI, per germline. V dropped 3 bases and J dropped 1 base, with 6 bases sitting between them. CDR3 protein: CASSDYGNTEAFF. The DNA of the CDR3 is TGTGCCAGCAGTGATTACGGGAACACTGAAGCTTTCTTT.